The entry below describes one T cell receptor (beta chain). The CDR3 loop spans 10 amino acids. Trimming shortened V by 3 bases and J by 7 bases, and 3 bases separated the two germline ends. Germline assignment: CDR1 SNHLY and CDR2 FYNNEI. After extraction with the RNeasy kit, roughly 0.45 to 1 ug of the RNA was reverse transcribed using random hexamers. TCR beta CDR3 was amplified by immunoSEQ covering 54 Vbeta and 13 Jbeta. TCRdb re-derived calls from the immunoSEQ multiplex PCR reads in MiXCR, one entry per CDR3 protein. The data show about 150,000 distinct CDR3 sequences, with approximately 95% seen just once and approximately 0.17% held by the top ten. The sample originates from a study of CD8 T cells in Susac syndrome. The overall study: Among the sequenced Susac syndrome patients, roughly 6 had active disease while 8 or 9 were in remission. Patients with Susac syndrome were therapy-naive, taking corticosteroids, with some also receiving intravenous immunoglobulin, or taking intravenous immunoglobulin alone at the time their blood was drawn.

The study sequenced TCR beta in blood CD8+ and CD4+ T cells. This clonotype was sampled from a human donor with Susac syndrome. The V call is TRBV2, the J call TRBJ1-2, with D hard to call. The sample comprised CD4+ T cells from PBMCs. For the CDR3, the DNA is TGTGCCAGCAGTGATCGTGGCTACACCTTC. Protein: CASSDRGYTF.